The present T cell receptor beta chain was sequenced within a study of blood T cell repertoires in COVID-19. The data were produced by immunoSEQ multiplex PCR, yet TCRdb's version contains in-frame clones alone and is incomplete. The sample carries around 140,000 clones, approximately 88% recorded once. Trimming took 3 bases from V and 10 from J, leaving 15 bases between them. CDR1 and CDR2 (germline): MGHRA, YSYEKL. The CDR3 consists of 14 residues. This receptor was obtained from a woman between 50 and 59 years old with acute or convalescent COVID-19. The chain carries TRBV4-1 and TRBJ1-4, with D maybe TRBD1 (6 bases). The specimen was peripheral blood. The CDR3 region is CASSQDSRLGKLFF. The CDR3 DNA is TGCGCCAGCAGCCAGGACAGCCGCCTTGGAAAACTGTTTTTT.